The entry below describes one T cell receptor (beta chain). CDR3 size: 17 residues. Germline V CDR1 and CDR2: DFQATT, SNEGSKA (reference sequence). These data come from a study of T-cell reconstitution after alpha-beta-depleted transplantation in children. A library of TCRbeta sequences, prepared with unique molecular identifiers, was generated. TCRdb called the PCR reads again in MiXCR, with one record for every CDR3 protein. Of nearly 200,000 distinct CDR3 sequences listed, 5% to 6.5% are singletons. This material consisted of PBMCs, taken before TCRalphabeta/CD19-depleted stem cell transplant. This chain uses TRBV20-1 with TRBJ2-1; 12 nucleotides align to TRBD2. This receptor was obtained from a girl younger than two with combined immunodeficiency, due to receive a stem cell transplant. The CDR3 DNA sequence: TGCTGCGCTAGTCTCGGGACTAGCGGGCTCTCCTACAATGAGCAGTTCTTC. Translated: CCASLGTSGLSYNEQFF.